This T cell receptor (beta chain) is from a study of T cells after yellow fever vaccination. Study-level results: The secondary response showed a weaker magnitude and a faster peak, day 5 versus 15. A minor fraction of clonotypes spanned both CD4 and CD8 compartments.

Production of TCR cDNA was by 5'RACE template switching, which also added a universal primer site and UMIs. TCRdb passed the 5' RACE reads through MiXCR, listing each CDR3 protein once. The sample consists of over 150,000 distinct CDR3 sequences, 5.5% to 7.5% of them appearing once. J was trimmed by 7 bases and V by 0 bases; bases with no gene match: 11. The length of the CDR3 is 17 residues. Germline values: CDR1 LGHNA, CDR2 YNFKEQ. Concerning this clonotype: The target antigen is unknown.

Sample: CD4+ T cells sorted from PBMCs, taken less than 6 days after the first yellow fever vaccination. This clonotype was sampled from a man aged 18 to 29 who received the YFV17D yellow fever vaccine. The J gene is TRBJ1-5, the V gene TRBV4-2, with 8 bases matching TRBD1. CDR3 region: CASSQDLDRGLRQPQHF. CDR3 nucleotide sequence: TGTGCCAGCAGCCAAGATCTAGACAGGGGTTTGAGGCAGCCCCAGCATTTT.